This TCR beta chain was obtained from a study of response to subunit inactivated influenza vaccine. V lost 3 bases, J lost 3 bases, and 17 bases lay in between. This CDR3 has 15 residues. CDR1 is DFQATT and CDR2 is SNEGSKA in the germline V gene (reference sequence). A single record per CDR3 protein comes from TCRdb applying MiXCR to the RT-PCR reads. The data hold about 780,000 distinct CDR3 sequences, with less than 20% observed a single time. The starting material was PBMCs from blood, obtained about 5 days after vaccination. The TCR sequence derives from a man aged 50 to 59 who received an inactivated influenza vaccine. The V and J genes are TRBV20-1 and TRBJ2-5, with D possibly matching TRBD1 (6 bases). CDR3 residues: CSARPQRDIKETQYF. CDR3 nucleotide sequence: TGCAGTGCTAGGCCACAACGGGACATTAAAGAGACCCAGTACTTC.